One and the same sample provided the 28 T cell receptor beta chains below, sequenced in a study of blood T cell repertoires in COVID-19. Generated by immunoSEQ multiplex PCR, the TCRdb table keeps only in-frame clones and is missing some. In the table there are about 100,000 clones, 80% to 90% of which are singletons. Sequencing was carried out using PBMCs or T cells enriched from blood (not recorded which). The receptors come from a woman between 45 and 60 years old who had recovered from COVID-19.

This chain uses TRBV5-6 with TRBJ2-3; no clear D. The CDR3 loop spans 15 amino acids. Germline values: CDR1 SGHDT, CDR2 YYEEEE. Trimming removed 0 bases from V and 3 bases from J, with 11 bases in between. CDR3: CASSLVSSRTDTQYF. CDR3 nucleotide sequence: TGTGCCAGCAGCTTGGTGTCGAGCAGGACAGATACGCAGTATTTT.

V gene TRBV10-3 combines with J gene TRBJ1-5, with a possible D match to TRBD1 (5 bases). CDR3 length: 14 residues. The V and J ends lost 4 bases and 5 bases respectively, with 12 bases between them. Germline V gene data show CDR1 as ENHRY and CDR2 as SYGVKD. CDR3 protein: CAISVSGDHQPQHF. The DNA of the CDR3 is TGTGCCATCAGTGTCTCGGGGGATCATCAGCCCCAGCATTTT.

A single count supports this clone. The chain joins TRBV18 to TRBJ2-1, with unresolved D. V lost 2 bases and J 7 bases, leaving 3 bases between the germline ends. CDR1 and CDR2 from the germline V gene are KGHSH and LQKENI. The CDR3 extends over 11 amino acids. The CDR3 nucleotides are TGTGCCAGCTCACCATTAAATGAGCAGTTCTTC. Protein product: CASSPLNEQFF.

The J gene is TRBJ2-4, the V gene TRBV5-6; 7 bases are a match to TRBD2. This CDR3 spans 14 amino acids. The V segment lost 1 base and the J segment 6 bases; nucleotides outside the gene matches: 4. Looked up from germline, CDR1 is SGHDT and CDR2 is YYEEEE. CDR3 protein: CASSLRSSGNIQYF. The CDR3 DNA reads as TGTGCCAGCAGCTTGCGGTCTAGCGGAAACATTCAGTACTTC.

The gene calls are TRBV7-2 and TRBJ2-7; D not resolved. Germline CDR1 and CDR2: SGHTA and FQGNSA. V lost 5 bases to trimming and J lost 2 bases, with 13 bases between them. This CDR3 spans 14 amino acids. In DNA, the CDR3 is TGTGCCAGCAGCCCCCTGAGGCCCCCCTACGAGCAGTACTTC. Translated, it gives CASSPLRPPYEQYF.

The chain recombines TRBV19 with TRBJ1-1; D perhaps matches TRBD1 (5 bases). The CDR3 is 14 residues long. Trimming removed 3 bases from V and 5 bases from J, with 13 bases in between. Germline values: CDR1 LNHDA, CDR2 SQIVND (reference sequence). Written as DNA, the CDR3 is TGTGCCAGTAGTATCACAGGCATATTGACTGAAGCTTTCTTT. It codes for CASSITGILTEAFF.

CDR3 region: CASSLQGTGYTF. As DNA, the CDR3 is TGTGCCAGCAGCTTACAGGGAACTGGCTACACCTTC. This sequence joins TRBV7-8 and TRBJ1-2; D perhaps matches TRBD1 (5 bases). The length of the CDR3 is 12 residues. Germline V gene data show CDR1 as SGHVS and CDR2 as FQNEAQ. V was pared by 2 bases and J by 7 bases, with 8 bases between.

CDR3 residues: CASFVTSGSDTQYF. The CDR3 nucleotides are TGTGCCAGCTTTGTGACTAGCGGATCAGATACGCAGTATTTT. This chain joins TRBV18 and TRBJ2-3, with 9 bases lining up with TRBD2. V shed 7 bases, J shed 4 bases, and the junction held 6 bases outside the gene matches. The CDR3 is 14 amino acids. From germline, CDR1 is KGHSH and CDR2 LQKENI. Together with reference TRBV18 and TRBJ2-3, the CDR3 gives the full variable domain: NAGVMQNPRHLVRRRGQEARLRCSPMKGHSHVYWYRQLPEEGLKFMVYLQKENIIDESGMPKERFSAEFPKEGPSILRIQQVVRGDSAAYFCASFVTSGSDTQYFGPGTRLTVL.

This clone was counted between two and nine times. The chain is built from TRBV5-1 and TRBJ2-5, with TRBD2 matching 7 bases. Germline lookup yields CDR1 SGHRS and CDR2 YFSETQ. The CDR3 is made up of 14 amino acids. The junction had 6 bases not matched to a gene; V was cut back by 3 bases and J by 4 bases. The CDR3 spells CASSSGGDRETQYF. The CDR3 DNA sequence: TGCGCCAGCAGCTCGGGGGGAGATCGAGAGACCCAGTACTTC.

The chain has TRBV3-1 (or the pseudogene TRBV3-2) and TRBJ2-7; no firm D call. Germline V gene data show CDR1 as LGHDT and CDR2 as YNNKEL (reference sequence). Trimming left V 4 bases short and J 4 bases short, with 14 bases between. This CDR3 has 14 residues. Here the CDR3 DNA reads TGTGCCAGCAGCCGTGCGACTCTCGGGTACGAGCAGTACTTC. Translation: CASSRATLGYEQYF.

In this sample, this clone turned up once. The chain uses TRBV2 and TRBJ2-5; 8 bases match TRBD1. Looked up from germline, CDR1 is SNHLY and CDR2 is FYNNEI. The CDR3 runs to 15 residues. V was pared by 6 bases and J by 2 bases, with 8 bases of the junction left unmatched. This CDR3 is CASSLDRGQQETQYF. The CDR3 DNA sequence: TGTGCCAGCAGCCTTGACAGGGGCCAGCAAGAGACCCAGTACTTC.

This rearrangement joins TRBV30 to TRBJ2-5; weak D call: TRBD1 (6 bases). Germline V gene data show CDR1 as GTSNPN and CDR2 as SVGIG (reference sequence). This CDR3 spans 12 amino acids. The V gene lost 3 bases and the J gene lost 7 bases, with 12 bases spanning the gap. The CDR3: CAWRLPGATQYF. The CDR3 bases are TGTGCCTGGAGGTTACCAGGGGCGACCCAGTACTTC.

The gene calls are TRBV24-1 and TRBJ2-3; 10 positions agree with TRBD1. J gave up 5 bases and V 3 bases, and 7 bases lay outside the gene matches. Germline-derived CDR1 and CDR2 are KGHDR and SFDVKD. The CDR3 consists of 16 residues. The CDR3 loop is CATSDPTGGKEDTQYF. The CDR3 DNA follows: TGTGCCACCAGTGATCCGACAGGGGGCAAGGAAGATACGCAGTATTTT.

V and J are TRBV4-1 and TRBJ2-7; 14 bases fit TRBD2. The ends lost 4 bases at V and 4 bases at J; junction bases unmatched: 18. This CDR3 has 20 amino acids. Germline-derived CDR1 and CDR2 are MGHRA and YSYEKL. CDR3 sequence (DNA): TGCGCCAGCAGCCCCAATCGGGGACTAGCGGGAGTGAGTTTGGATTACGAGCAGTACTTC. Protein sequence: CASSPNRGLAGVSLDYEQYF.

The chain uses TRBV10-3 and TRBJ2-1; 10 nucleotides agree with TRBD2. Unmatched junction bases numbered 9, after V lost 3 bases and J lost 7 bases. Looked up from germline, CDR1 is ENHRY and CDR2 is SYGVKD. The CDR3 sequence is 16 residues long. In DNA, the CDR3 is TGTGCCATCAGTGAAAGTGGGCTAGCGGGGGAGAATGAGCAGTTCTTC. It translates to CAISESGLAGENEQFF.

This clone has just one count. V is TRBV7-9 and J is TRBJ2-5, with D tentatively TRBD1 (5 bases). Trimming pared 2 bases from V and 0 bases from J, leaving 16 bases between. The CDR3 consists of 17 residues. From germline, CDR1 is SEHNR and CDR2 FQNEAQ (reference sequence). The CDR3 DNA is TGTGCCAGCAGCTTAAATTATCAAACAGGAAACCAAGAGACCCAGTACTTC. It yields the protein CASSLNYQTGNQETQYF.

This clone was detected only a few times. CDR3 loop: CASSHLDFLGGASYEQYF. The CDR3 DNA reads as TGCGCCAGCAGCCATTTGGACTTTCTAGGGGGGGCCTCCTACGAGCAGTACTTC. This chain connects TRBV4-1 to TRBJ2-7, with a tentative D call TRBD2 (7 bases). Germline loops: CDR1 MGHRA, CDR2 YSYEKL. This CDR3 spans 18 amino acids. With 3 bases removed from V and 0 bases from J, the gap between germline ends came to 21 bases.

The rearrangement links TRBV4-2 to TRBJ2-1; TRBD1 aligns across 7 bases. Unmatched junction bases numbered 7, after V lost 4 bases and J lost 4 bases. This CDR3 is 15 amino acids long. Per germline, CDR1 LGHNA and CDR2 YNFKEQ. The CDR3 sequence: CASSPNADRYNEQFF. The CDR3 DNA reads as TGTGCCAGCAGCCCGAACGCGGACAGGTACAATGAGCAGTTCTTC.

The chain links TRBV27 to TRBJ1-1, with D perhaps TRBD1 (6 bases). The V end was cut by 4 bases, the J end by 2 bases, with 11 bases between. This CDR3 has 14 amino acids. Germline-derived CDR1 and CDR2 are MNHEY and SMNVEV (reference sequence). CDR3 region: CASSSHRVNTEAFF. The CDR3, as DNA: TGTGCCAGCAGTTCCCACAGGGTTAACACTGAAGCTTTCTTT.

The chain has TRBV6-5 and TRBJ2-7, with 9 bases aligning to TRBD2. The CDR3 loop spans 15 amino acids. With 5 bases clipped from V and 0 bases from J, the junction kept 5 bases outside the gene matches. Germline CDR1 and CDR2: MNHEY and SVGAGI. CDR3 coding DNA: TGTGCCAGCAGTCCCTTAGCGGGAGCCTCCTACGAGCAGTACTTC. It specifies CASSPLAGASYEQYF.

This chain connects TRBV19 to TRBJ1-1; the D is unclear. Deletions cut 6 bases from V and 1 base from J, with 9 bases between. This CDR3 contains 13 residues. The germline CDR1 and CDR2 sequences are LNHDA and SQIVND (reference sequence). This chain's CDR3 is CASRTTANTEAFF. The DNA of the CDR3 is TGTGCCAGTAGGACTACAGCGAACACTGAAGCTTTCTTT.

The CDR3 is CATSDPQGAGNEQFF. The CDR3 DNA follows: TGTGCCACCAGTGACCCACAGGGGGCGGGGAATGAGCAGTTCTTC. The rearrangement links TRBV24-1 to TRBJ2-1, with TRBD1 matching over 9 bases. Germline loops: CDR1 KGHDR, CDR2 SFDVKD. V shed 4 bases and J 7 bases; nucleotides not matched to a gene: 7. This CDR3 spans 15 amino acids.

The J gene is TRBJ2-7, the V gene TRBV7-9, with TRBD2 as a possible D gene (6 bases). The germline V gene has CDR1 SEHNR and CDR2 FQNEAQ (reference sequence). V was shortened by 1 base and J by 4 bases, with 11 bases between the two germline ends. This CDR3 has 14 residues. The CDR3 spells CASSLGGKTYEQYF. The CDR3 DNA follows: TGTGCCAGCAGCTTAGGCGGGAAGACTTACGAGCAGTACTTC.

This chain joins TRBV28 and TRBJ1-6, with 8 nucleotides matching TRBD1. Germline CDR1 and CDR2: MDHEN and SYDVKM. Germline trimming cut 5 bases from V and 10 bases from J; bases unmatched to any gene: 10. This CDR3 is 15 amino acids long. As DNA, the CDR3 is TGTGCCAGCAGTCCACCGGACAGGGCACGGTCACCCCTCCACTTT. It is translated as CASSPPDRARSPLHF.

This clone occurred once. The chain is built from TRBV28 and TRBJ1-2; TRBD1 agrees at 9 bases. V lost 6 bases to trimming and J lost 8 bases; unmatched junction nucleotides: 13. The CDR3 contains 15 residues. Germline lookup yields CDR1 MDHEN and CDR2 SYDVKM. The chain's CDR3 is CASRIGQGRMYGYTF. DNA for the CDR3: TGTGCCAGCAGGATCGGACAGGGGAGGATGTACGGCTACACCTTC.

J is TRBJ2-7 and V is TRBV11-2; D possibly corresponds to TRBD1 (6 bases). V gave up 0 bases and J gave up 3 bases, with 9 bases separating them. The CDR3 covers 14 residues. Germline lookup yields CDR1 SGHAT and CDR2 FQNNGV. In DNA, the CDR3 is TGTGCCAGCAGCTTAGACCAGGGGTACTACGAGCAGTACTTC. It codes for CASSLDQGYYEQYF. The whole variable domain, remainder taken from reference TRBV11-2 and TRBJ2-7, is EAGVAQSPRYKIIEKRQSVAFWCNPISGHATLYWYQQILGQGPKLLIQFQNNGVVDDSQLPKDRFSAERLKGVDSTLKIQPAKLEDSAVYLCASSLDQGYYEQYFGPGTRLTVT.

V and J are TRBV19 and TRBJ1-1; TRBD1 matches at 7 bases. After removal of 3 bases from V and 7 bases from J, the junction contained 8 bases not matched to a gene. Germline V gene lookup returns CDR1 LNHDA and CDR2 SQIVND (reference sequence). CDR3 size: 14 residues. CDR3 in amino acids: CASSISQGSSEAFF. The CDR3 nucleotides are TGTGCCAGTAGTATCTCACAGGGGAGTAGTGAAGCTTTCTTT.

The chain joins TRBV29-1 to TRBJ2-2; TRBD2 agrees at 12 bases. The V segment lost 6 bases and the J segment 6 bases; nucleotides outside the gene matches: 5. CDR3 length: 14 residues. Germline CDR1 and CDR2: SQVTM and ANQGSEA. The CDR3 DNA is TGCAGCGTAGGGAGGACTAGCGGGGCCGGGGAGCTGTTTTTT. As protein: CSVGRTSGAGELFF.